Here is one T cell receptor beta chain with its context. The data were obtained in a study of blood T cell repertoires in COVID-19. About the research overall: The analysed material was cDNA or gDNA that came from T cells, B-cell-depleted T cells, or PBMCs.

Per the original methods: Researchers report that nucleated cell counts were estimated from reference gene primer amplification. Profiled with immunoSEQ multiplex PCR; TCRdb holds only in-frame clones, not every one. V and J calls and clone size are copied from that table; D and trimming were computed from the DNA. The sample holds some 190,000 clones; less than 90% are singletons and the top ten take under 4%. The CDR3 is 14 residues long. The V gene's germline CDR1 is PRHDT and CDR2 FYEKMQ (reference sequence). V was shortened by 3 bases and J by 3 bases, with 11 bases between the two germline ends. Participants had their cohort set by participant-reported clinical history. Exposed participants came across a COVID-19 case within 2 weeks before study entry.

The rearrangement joins TRBV13 to TRBJ1-2; maybe TRBD1 (5 bases). Sample: PBMCs or T cells enriched from blood (not recorded which). This TCR came from a woman in her 30s who had been exposed to COVID-19. The DNA for the CDR3 is TGTGCCAGCAGCTTTGACCTCAGGGACTATGGCTACACCTTC. This translates into CASSFDLRDYGYTF.